This T cell receptor (beta chain) derives from a study of T cells in Graves' hyperthyroidism and ophthalmopathy. The CDR3 runs 11 residues. V lost 2 bases to trimming and J lost 10 bases, with 8 bases between them. In germline, CDR1 is SNHLY, CDR2 FYNNEI. The TCR beta CDR3 regions underwent amplification using RNA transcripts as the source. HTBI primers were employed in a first-round RT-PCR of the TCR CDR3. TCRdb ran MiXCR on the multiplex PCR reads and lists one entry per CDR3 protein. The sample includes hundreds of thousands of distinct CDR3 sequences, around a quarter seen only once; the top ten take 11%. Clinical symptoms, serum thyroxine and TRAb, thyroid ultrasound and orbital computed tomography together formed the diagnostic basis.

This chain joins TRBV2 and TRBJ2-5; no definite D call. This sequence originates from a young woman with Graves' ophthalmopathy. Sequenced material: blood. The CDR3 DNA follows: TGTGCCAGCAGTGAACAATGGCACCAGTACTTC. Its protein is CASSEQWHQYF.